The 26 T cell receptor beta chains below come from one sample, sequenced in a study of T cells in localized non-small cell lung cancer. Profiling relied on immunoSEQ multiplex PCR, and the TCRdb table lists in-frame clones only, not all of them. The data hold 2,700 or so clones, with over 25% observed a single time. The sample in question was lung tumor tissue, obtained before any cancer treatment. The receptor source for this set is a female donor at least 60 years old with stage I lung adenocarcinoma.

The chain has TRBV14 and TRBJ2-7; TRBD1 agrees at 8 bases. Germline lookup yields CDR1 SGHDN and CDR2 FVKESK. CDR3 size: 14 residues. With V trimmed by 7 bases and J by 6 bases, 11 bases remained unmatched. The CDR3 reads CASTQTGERREQYF. In nucleotides, the CDR3 is TGTGCCAGCACACAGACAGGGGAAAGGCGCGAGCAGTACTTC.

CDR3 sequence reads: CASPPGLAGVNGEHNEQFF. The DNA of the CDR3 is TGTGCCAGTCCCCCGGGGCTAGCGGGAGTTAACGGGGAGCACAATGAGCAGTTCTTC. The rearrangement joins TRBV28 to TRBJ2-1; 10 nucleotides match TRBD2. CDR3 length: 19 residues. CDR1 and CDR2 (germline): MDHEN, SYDVKM. V lost 9 bases and J lost 5; bases outside the gene matches: 22.

This clone rates as medium-sized. The chain links TRBV11-3 to TRBJ2-5, with D perhaps TRBD2 (7 bases). The CDR3 is 15 residues long. CDR1 is SGHNT and CDR2 is YENEEA in the germline V gene. V lost 5 bases, J lost 2 bases, and 15 bases lay in between. The CDR3 nucleotides read TGTGCCAGCAGCCCCCTGGGAGGGGGACAAGAGACCCAGTACTTC. Protein product: CASSPLGGGQETQYF. Combining the CDR3 with reference TRBV11-3 and TRBJ2-5 gives the whole variable domain EAGVVQSPRYKIIEKKQPVAFWCNPISGHNTLYWYLQNLGQGPELLIRYENEEAVDDSQLPKDRFSAERLKGVDSTLKIQPAELGDSAVYLCASSPLGGGQETQYFGPGTRLLVL.

This chain joins TRBV30 and TRBJ1-5, with a weak D call TRBD1 (6 bases). Germline V lookup: CDR1 GTSNPN, CDR2 SVGIG (reference sequence). This CDR3 comprises 12 residues. V was pared by 4 bases and J by 4 bases, with 8 bases between. CDR3 region: CAWTQGNQPQHF. CDR3 coding DNA: TGTGCCTGGACTCAGGGGAATCAGCCCCAGCATTTT.

The V gene is TRBV6-8, the J gene TRBJ2-3; 8 bases are shared with TRBD2. The germline CDR1 and CDR2 sequences are MNHGY and SAAAGT. V was pared by 0 bases and J by 5 bases, with 7 bases of the junction left unmatched. The length of the CDR3 is 16 residues. The CDR3 DNA reads as TGTGCCAGCAGTTACTCCAGCGGGAGTGGGAAAGATACGCAGTATTTT. Amino acid sequence: CASSYSSGSGKDTQYF.

The gene calls are TRBV5-1 and TRBJ2-3, with TRBD2 as a possible D gene (5 bases). This CDR3 has 17 residues. V was shortened by 0 bases and J by 3 bases, with 17 bases between the two germline ends. Germline loops: CDR1 SGHRS, CDR2 YFSETQ. The CDR3 sequence: CASSLGTETPGTDTQYF. The CDR3 coding sequence is TGCGCCAGCAGCTTGGGGACGGAGACCCCGGGGACAGATACGCAGTATTTT.

By share, this clone counts as large (0.1 to 1%). The CDR3 sequence: CSDRGPPTTNEKLFF. The CDR3 DNA reads as TGCAGCGACAGGGGTCCCCCTACAACTAATGAAAAACTGTTTTTT. The V and J genes are TRBV29-1 and TRBJ1-4, with 7 bases matching TRBD1. CDR1 SQVTM and CDR2 ANQGSEA come from the germline V gene. V shed 7 bases and J 0 bases; nucleotides not matched to a gene: 8. The CDR3 is made up of 15 amino acids.

In its sample, this clone was seen a few times. The chain employs TRBV28 and TRBJ2-1, with 8 positions matching TRBD2. J gave up 5 bases and V 1 base, and 10 bases lay outside the gene matches. The CDR3 has 17 amino acids. In germline, CDR1 is MDHEN, CDR2 SYDVKM. The CDR3 coding sequence is TGTGCCAGCAGTTTATTTACTTGGGCGGGAGGCAACAATGAGCAGTTCTTC. As protein: CASSLFTWAGGNNEQFF.

This clone came up a few times. V usage is TRBV28 and J usage is TRBJ1-2; 8 bases match TRBD1. Germline lookup yields CDR1 MDHEN and CDR2 SYDVKM. The V segment lost 6 bases and the J segment 4 bases; nucleotides outside the gene matches: 7. This CDR3 spans 14 amino acids. This CDR3 reads CASSYQGAGYGYTF. Written as DNA, the CDR3 is TGTGCCAGCAGCTATCAGGGGGCTGGCTATGGCTACACCTTC.

V and J are TRBV29-1 and TRBJ2-5; either TRBD1 or TRBD2 may supply D (5 bases each). The germline V gene has CDR1 SQVTM and CDR2 ANQGSEA. This CDR3 has 14 amino acids. With 7 bases removed from V and 7 bases from J, the gap between germline ends came to 22 bases. DNA for the CDR3: TGCAGCGCCCCCCGGGGAACGATTAGGGGGACCCAGTACTTC. As protein: CSAPRGTIRGTQYF. Drawing the rest from reference TRBV29-1 and TRBJ2-5, the complete variable domain is SAVISQKPSRDICQRGTSLTIQCQVDSQVTMMFWYRQQPGQSLTLIATANQGSEATYESGFVIDKFPISRPNLTFSTLTVSNMSPEDSSIYLCSAPRGTIRGTQYFGPGTRLLVL.

This chain joins TRBV6-8 and TRBJ2-4; 11 nucleotides agree with TRBD1. The J segment lost 8 bases and the V segment lost 6 bases, leaving 9 bases of the junction unmatched. Germline values: CDR1 MNHGY, CDR2 SAAAGT. The CDR3 sequence is 15 residues long. Here the CDR3 DNA reads TGTGCCAGCAGACCACGGACAGGGGGCGTGGACATTCAGTACTTC. Protein product: CASRPRTGGVDIQYF.

In its sample, this clone was seen a few times. The DNA of the CDR3 is TGTGCCAGCAGTCCACCGCGCGGAAGCTCCTACAATGAGCAGTTCTTC. It codes for CASSPPRGSSYNEQFF. This chain connects TRBV6-8 to TRBJ2-1; D is ambiguous. V was trimmed by 5 bases and J by 0 bases, leaving 14 bases between them. The CDR3 sequence is 16 residues long. The germline V gene encodes CDR1 MNHGY and CDR2 SAAAGT.

This clone was seen only a few times. This sequence joins TRBV19 and TRBJ1-1, with 8 positions matching TRBD1. J gave up 8 bases and V 8 bases, and 16 bases lay outside the gene matches. The CDR3 is made up of 15 amino acids. Germline V gives CDR1 LNHDA, CDR2 SQIVND (reference sequence). The chain's CDR3 is CASFLAPGTGSEAFF. DNA for the CDR3: TGTGCCAGTTTCTTGGCGCCAGGGACAGGTTCGGAAGCTTTCTTT. Complete variable domain (other parts from reference TRBV19 and TRBJ1-1): DGGITQSPKYLFRKEGQNVTLSCEQNLNHDAMYWYRQDPGQGLRLIYYSQIVNDFQKGDIAEGYSVSREKKESFPLTVTSAQKNPTAFYLCASFLAPGTGSEAFFGQGTRLTVV.

Regarding this clone: One end of the junction varies from germline; a read error may be responsible. The chain is built from TRBV6-8 and TRBJ1-2; perhaps TRBD1 as D (6 bases). The CDR3 has 13 residues. CDR1 and CDR2 (germline): MNHGY, SAAAGT. The CDR3 bases are TGTGCCATCAGTACCGGGACACAGTATGGCTACACCTTC. As protein: CAISTGTQYGYTF.

This chain connects TRBV12-5 to TRBJ1-2; weak D call: TRBD1 (6 bases). This CDR3 has 13 residues. V lost 2 bases to trimming and J lost 9 bases, with 13 bases between them. Germline V CDR1 and CDR2: LGHNT, FRNRAP. CDR3 in amino acids: CASGLTGGRSYTF. The CDR3 DNA reads TGTGCTAGTGGTTTGACGGGGGGCCGTAGCTACACCTTC. The variable domain in full, with the rest retrieved from reference TRBV12-5 and TRBJ1-2, is DARVTQTPRHKVTEMGQEVTMRCQPILGHNTVFWYRQTMMQGLELLAYFRNRAPLDDSGMPKDRFSAEMPDATLATLKIQPSEPRDSAVYFCASGLTGGRSYTFGSGTRLTVV.

This clone was seen a handful of times. V and J are TRBV11-3 and TRBJ2-5; 7 bases fit TRBD2. The J segment lost 5 bases and the V segment lost 2 bases, leaving 8 bases of the junction unmatched. Per germline, CDR1 SGHNT and CDR2 YENEEA. The CDR3 is 15 residues long. The CDR3 coding sequence is TGTGCCAGCAGCTTATTTGCGGGAGTCGGGGAGACCCAGTACTTC. Translation gives CASSLFAGVGETQYF. The whole variable domain, filled in from reference TRBV11-3 and TRBJ2-5, reads EAGVVQSPRYKIIEKKQPVAFWCNPISGHNTLYWYLQNLGQGPELLIRYENEEAVDDSQLPKDRFSAERLKGVDSTLKIQPAELGDSAVYLCASSLFAGVGETQYFGPGTRLLVL.

In this sample, this clone turned up a few times. The CDR3 coding sequence is TGTGCCAGCTCACCGACGAAGGGCACTGAAGCTTTCTTT. Translating it yields CASSPTKGTEAFF. The chain employs TRBV18 and TRBJ1-1; D is undetermined. Trimming removed 3 bases from V and 4 bases from J, with 9 bases in between. Germline assignment: CDR1 KGHSH and CDR2 LQKENI. The CDR3 sequence is 13 residues long.

This clone was observed a few times. This chain links TRBV18 with TRBJ1-1, with D unresolved. The CDR3 is made up of 14 amino acids. V was clipped by 4 bases and J by 0 bases, with 9 bases between them. Germline V gene data show CDR1 as KGHSH and CDR2 as LQKENI. The CDR3 region is CASSLGQVNTEAFF. The CDR3 DNA reads as TGTGCCAGCTCACTTGGCCAGGTGAACACTGAAGCTTTCTTT.

This clone was counted between two and nine times. The chain joins TRBV11-3 to TRBJ2-5; D tentatively fits TRBD1 or TRBD2 (5 bases each). V was clipped by 2 bases and J by 2 bases, with 12 bases between them. Germline-derived CDR1 and CDR2 are SGHNT and YENEEA. This CDR3 spans 15 amino acids. The CDR3 coding sequence is TGTGCCAGCAGCTTATCAGGGAGACCTCAAGAGACCCAGTACTTC. This translates into CASSLSGRPQETQYF.

CDR3 bases: TGTGCCATCAGTGAGTCGGTGGGACTAGCGGGAGATAGGAACTACAATGAGCAGTTCTTC. Encoded protein: CAISESVGLAGDRNYNEQFF. V usage is TRBV10-3 and J usage is TRBJ2-1; 14 positions agree with TRBD2. J gave up 3 bases and V 0 bases, and 10 bases lay outside the gene matches. The CDR3 has 20 residues. Germline V lookup: CDR1 ENHRY, CDR2 SYGVKD.

This clone was counted between two and nine times. This chain connects TRBV2 to TRBJ2-5, with 9 bases that match TRBD1. The CDR3 is 14 amino acids. The germline V gene has CDR1 SNHLY and CDR2 FYNNEI. J gave up 5 bases and V 4 bases, and 5 bases lay outside the gene matches. CDR3 in amino acids: CASSGSTGGETQYF. The CDR3 DNA reads TGTGCCAGCAGTGGTTCGACAGGGGGGGAGACCCAGTACTTC.

The genes are TRBV30 and TRBJ2-1; 7 bases are shared with TRBD1. V lost 4 bases to trimming and J lost 5 bases; unmatched junction nucleotides: 8. CDR3 length: 14 amino acids. The germline CDR1 and CDR2 sequences are GTSNPN and SVGIG (reference sequence). CDR3 nucleotide sequence: TGTGCCTGGAAGGGACAGTATTGGGACAATGAGCAGTTCTTC. It codes for CAWKGQYWDNEQFF. Full variable domain (rest looked up from reference TRBV30 and TRBJ2-1): SQTIHQWPATLVQPVGSPLSLECTVEGTSNPNLYWYRQAAGRGLQLLFYSVGIGQISSEVPQNLSASRPQDRQFILSSKKLLLSDSGFYLCAWKGQYWDNEQFFGPGTRLTVL.

The sample holds a few counts of this clone. This sequence joins TRBV11-3 and TRBJ2-1, with unresolved D. This CDR3 contains 14 residues. V lost 5 bases to trimming and J lost 1 base, with 9 bases between them. Germline V gene lookup returns CDR1 SGHNT and CDR2 YENEEA. DNA for the CDR3: TGTGCCAGCAGCGAACGCGAGTCCTACAATGAGCAGTTCTTC. This translates into CASSERESYNEQFF.

This clone is medium-sized. The rearrangement uses TRBV9 and TRBJ2-6; no reliable D call. This CDR3 contains 15 residues. The germline V gene encodes CDR1 SGDLS and CDR2 YYNGEE. V shed 2 bases and J shed 0 bases, with 6 bases lying between them. CDR3 amino acids: CASSVQNSGANVLTF. The CDR3 DNA reads as TGTGCCAGCAGCGTCCAGAACTCTGGGGCCAACGTCCTGACTTTC.

V is TRBV18 and J is TRBJ2-1; possibly TRBD1 for D (7 bases). Deletions cut 3 bases from V and 0 bases from J, with 12 bases between. Germline CDR1 and CDR2: KGHSH and LQKENI. CDR3 length: 16 amino acids. The CDR3 region is CASSPRGESSYNEQFF. The CDR3, as DNA: TGTGCCAGCTCACCCAGGGGGGAAAGCTCCTACAATGAGCAGTTCTTC. The full variable domain, with the rest looked up from reference TRBV18 and TRBJ2-1, is NAGVMQNPRHLVRRRGQEARLRCSPMKGHSHVYWYRQLPEEGLKFMVYLQKENIIDESGMPKERFSAEFPKEGPSILRIQQVVRGDSAAYFCASSPRGESSYNEQFFGPGTRLTVL.

V and J are TRBV11-3 and TRBJ2-7; D ambiguous. V was cut by 8 bases and J by 0 bases, with 14 bases left in between. This CDR3 is 14 amino acids long. Per germline, CDR1 SGHNT and CDR2 YENEEA. CDR3 amino acids: CASPPGPDSYEQYV. The CDR3 bases are TGTGCCAGCCCCCCCGGCCCCGACTCCTACGAGCAGTACGTC.